A single sample gave rise to the 19 T cell receptor beta chains below, sequenced in a study of vaccination and CD4 T cells after COVID-19. Antigens for these TCRs are unknown. With the Oncomine TCR Beta short-read assay, DNA from cultured CD4+ T cells was sequenced. Each CDR3 protein gets one entry after TCRdb re-called the PCR reads with MiXCR. Of tens of thousands of distinct CDR3 sequences listed, around two fifths were seen once; the top ten hold around 13%. Treatment noted: roughly ten-day PBMC culture with coronavirus spike peptide pools or control peptides (ViraFEST assay). The sequencing input was CD4+ T cells from blood, cultured in vitro. The receptors stem from a human donor who had recovered from COVID-19.

The chain recombines TRBV7-9 with TRBJ1-2; 7 bases line up with TRBD1. The CDR3 covers 14 residues. CDR1 is SEHNR and CDR2 is FQNEAQ in the germline V gene (reference sequence). Losses at the gene ends were 1 base for V and 3 bases for J; bases not matched to a gene: 2. CDR3 nucleotide sequence: TGTGCCAGCAGCTTAGAGGGGACAGACTATGGCTACACCTTC. Translation: CASSLEGTDYGYTF.

The gene calls are TRBV6-1 and TRBJ2-5; D is uncertain. CDR1 is MNHNS and CDR2 is SASEGT in the germline V gene. This CDR3 has 13 amino acids. The V gene lost 6 bases and the J gene lost 2 bases, with 10 bases spanning the gap. In DNA form, the CDR3 reads TGTGCCAGCAGCCGGGTCACACAAGAGACCCAGTACTTC. Its protein product is CASSRVTQETQYF.

The chain employs TRBV7-9 and TRBJ1-5; 8 bases agree with TRBD1. The length of the CDR3 is 16 residues. V shed 5 bases, J shed 0 bases, and the junction held 6 bases outside the gene matches. The germline gives CDR1 SEHNR, CDR2 FQNEAQ (reference sequence). The CDR3 loop reads CASSPGGGYSNQPQHF. The CDR3 DNA reads as TGTGCCAGCAGCCCAGGGGGCGGTTATAGCAATCAGCCCCAGCATTTT.

The CDR3 nucleotides read TGTGCCAGCAGCCAGGGGGGCGTGTACCAAGAGACCCAGTACTTC. Translated, it gives CASSQGGVYQETQYF. The chain couples TRBV7-9 to TRBJ2-5; possible D gene TRBD1, 7 bases. Germline-derived CDR1 and CDR2 are SEHNR and FQNEAQ (reference sequence). This CDR3 has 15 amino acids. The germline V and J ends were trimmed by 5 bases and 0 bases, with 13 bases remaining between them.

The chain employs TRBV2 and TRBJ2-7, with D possibly TRBD2 on 5 matching bases. Germline V gene lookup returns CDR1 SNHLY and CDR2 FYNNEI. The V gene lost 4 bases and the J gene lost 2 bases, with 15 bases spanning the gap. CDR3 length: 15 amino acids. The DNA of the CDR3 is TGTGCCAGCAGTGGGGCGGGTGGTTCCACCTACGAGCAGTACTTC. Encoded protein: CASSGAGGSTYEQYF.

On this clonotype itself: Germline is not matched at one junction end, which may reflect a read error. The rearrangement uses TRBV24-1 and TRBJ2-5; D might be TRBD1 or TRBD2, each matching 5 bases. There are 16 residues in the CDR3. CDR1 is KGHDR, CDR2 SFDVKD, per germline. CDR3 residues: CATSGPSPGPQETQCF. CDR3 nucleotide sequence: TGTGCCACCAGTGGTCCTTCCCCGGGGCCACAAGAGACCCAGTGCTTC.

The V and J genes are TRBV24-1 and TRBJ1-3, with D perhaps TRBD1 (5 bases). Trimming pared 2 bases from V and 0 bases from J, leaving 10 bases between. This CDR3 has 16 amino acids. Per germline, CDR1 KGHDR and CDR2 SFDVKD. In DNA, the CDR3 is TGTGCCACCAGTGATTCCCTGAGGGGCTCTGGAAACACCATATATTTT. It translates to CATSDSLRGSGNTIYF.

The genes are TRBV5-1 and TRBJ2-1; the match to TRBD1 covers 8 bases. Germline V gene lookup returns CDR1 SGHRS and CDR2 YFSETQ. This CDR3 has 13 residues. Germline trimming cut 4 bases from V and 7 bases from J; bases unmatched to any gene: 4. CDR3 nucleotide sequence: TGCGCCAGCAGCCCAGGGGGCGGGAATGAGCAGTTCTTC. The encoded protein is CASSPGGGNEQFF.

The chain employs TRBV28 and TRBJ1-5; D is ambiguous. The V end was cut by 11 bases, the J end by 3 bases, with 14 bases between. The CDR3 has 13 amino acids. CDR1 is MDHEN, CDR2 SYDVKM, per germline. CDR3 sequence (DNA): TGTGCCTGCCAGTGGAGGGACAATCAGCCCCAGCATTTT. It is translated as CACQWRDNQPQHF.

This rearrangement joins TRBV28 to TRBJ2-7, with TRBD1 matching 8 bases. CDR1 is MDHEN and CDR2 is SYDVKM in the germline V gene. V dropped 5 bases and J dropped 2; count of bases not matched to a gene: 8. This CDR3 region has 15 residues. In DNA form, the CDR3 reads TGTGCCAGCAGTACGGCAGGGACAGGCACCTACGAGCAGTACTTC. Amino acid sequence: CASSTAGTGTYEQYF.

The chain combines TRBV3-1 with TRBJ1-6; weak D call: TRBD1 (5 bases). This CDR3 spans 15 amino acids. V shed 3 bases and J shed 3 bases, with 9 bases lying between them. Germline V gene lookup returns CDR1 LGHDT and CDR2 YNNKEL (reference sequence). CDR3 nucleotide sequence: TGTGCCAGCAGCCACGGGGGAGTCTATAATTCACCCCTCCACTTT. It codes for CASSHGGVYNSPLHF.

This clonotype showed up just a few times. The chain uses TRBV7-2 and TRBJ2-7; TRBD1 is a possible D gene (6 bases). CDR3 size: 14 residues. The V and J ends lost 0 bases and 2 bases respectively, with 8 bases between them. Germline CDR1 SGHTA, CDR2 FQGNSA. This chain's CDR3 is CASSLARQAYEQYF. DNA for the CDR3: TGTGCCAGCAGCTTAGCGCGACAGGCCTACGAGCAGTACTTC.

This sequence joins TRBV5-1 and TRBJ2-7; D not certain. The CDR3 runs 13 residues. Germline lookup yields CDR1 SGHRS and CDR2 YFSETQ. The V end lost 4 bases, the J end lost 3 bases, and 11 bases lay between the germline ends. The chain's CDR3 is CASSHSVGYEQYF. Written as DNA, the CDR3 is TGCGCCAGCAGCCACTCGGTGGGCTACGAGCAGTACTTC. Filled out from reference TRBV5-1 and TRBJ2-7, the complete variable domain reads KAGVTQTPRYLIKTRGQQVTLSCSPISGHRSVSWYQQTPGQGLQFLFEYFSETQRNKGNFPGRFSGRQFSNSRSEMNVSTLELGDSALYLCASSHSVGYEQYFGPGTRLTVT.

This clonotype has more than one count but fewer than ten. The genes are TRBV2 and TRBJ1-1; 9 positions match TRBD1. The length of the CDR3 is 14 residues. Germline assignment: CDR1 SNHLY and CDR2 FYNNEI. The V and J ends lost 9 bases and 4 bases, in that order; junction bases with no gene match: 9. Here the CDR3 reads CARGQGAGGTEAFF. CDR3 bases: TGTGCCAGGGGACAGGGAGCAGGGGGCACTGAAGCTTTCTTT.

This clonotype occurred a few times. The genes are TRBV2 and TRBJ1-5; D unclear. There are 14 residues in the CDR3. V lost 2 bases and J 2 bases, leaving 7 bases between the germline ends. The germline V gene has CDR1 SNHLY and CDR2 FYNNEI. Here the CDR3 DNA reads TGTGCCAGCAGTGAAAGAGCAGGCAATCAGCCCCAGCATTTT. Translating it yields CASSERAGNQPQHF.

This clonotype was recorded a few times. The chain recombines TRBV10-3 with TRBJ2-3; D uncertain. V dropped 3 bases and J dropped 0 bases, with 16 bases sitting between them. The germline V gene has CDR1 ENHRY and CDR2 SYGVKD. The CDR3 consists of 17 residues. As DNA, the CDR3 is TGTGCCATCAGTGAAACTACGGGTGGATCGAGCACAGATACGCAGTATTTT. Protein: CAISETTGGSSTDTQYF.

This clonotype has just one count. The chain carries TRBV19 and TRBJ1-1; no definite D call. V shed 1 base and J shed 1 base, with 7 bases lying between them. This CDR3 is built from 14 residues. Germline lookup yields CDR1 LNHDA and CDR2 SQIVND (reference sequence). The CDR3, as DNA: TGTGCCAGTAGTATAGCTGTGACGAACACTGAAGCTTTCTTT. It yields the protein CASSIAVTNTEAFF.

The J gene is TRBJ1-2, the V gene TRBV28, with a tentative D call TRBD1 (5 bases). With 6 bases removed from V and 4 bases from J, the gap between germline ends came to 15 bases. The CDR3 runs 14 residues. Germline CDR1 MDHEN, CDR2 SYDVKM. Here the CDR3 reads CASRGGTETYGYTF. The CDR3 DNA sequence: TGTGCCAGCAGGGGAGGGACGGAAACCTATGGCTACACCTTC.

The J gene is TRBJ2-1, the V gene TRBV4-2; TRBD2 aligns across 11 bases. Germline V gene lookup returns CDR1 LGHNA and CDR2 YNFKEQ. With 4 bases clipped from V and 7 bases from J, the junction kept 3 bases outside the gene matches. The CDR3 is 14 residues long. CDR3 region: CASSLAGGTNEQFF. The DNA of the CDR3 is TGTGCCAGCAGCCTAGCGGGGGGGACTAATGAGCAGTTCTTC.